This paragraph reports one T cell receptor beta chain. This clonotype has ten or more counts. This receptor's antigen is unknown. No much larger clone is present one base from it, and per-base qualities are unavailable. There are 14 amino acids in the CDR3, from cysteine to phenylalanine inclusive. The read is trimmed to its CDR3 DNA, 42 bases read in frame from base 1. CDR1 and CDR2 are read off the germline V gene (reference sequence) as PRHDT and FYEKMQ. The V and J ends are trimmed by 1 base and 6 bases, leaving 13 bases between them. The data belong to a study of regulatory T cells in long-lasting Graves disease (dated by TCRdb to about 2021). In the study overall: Newly diagnosed Graves' disease patients had taken antithyroid drugs for less than 3 months. This study used TCR sequencing and RNA sequencing of peripheral blood to compare persistent Graves' disease patients against newly diagnosed Graves' disease patients. The study was conducted in China and was registered as a clinical trial. A total of roughly 33 samples underwent TCR sequencing: about 13 from persistent and 20 from newly diagnosed Graves' disease patients.

What the time point label conveys for this sample: newly diagnosed GD, antithyroid drugs for less than 3 months. RNA was extracted from PBMCs in TRIzol for both TCR sequencing and RNA sequencing. The diagnosis of Graves' disease followed American Thyroid Association guidelines. Patients were recruited from an endocrinology department in Xi'an, China. From each patient, around 9 milliliters of peripheral blood was collected into an EDTA anticoagulant tube. Ficoll Paque Plus density gradient separation was used to isolate PBMCs, and no further T cell sorting was performed. RNA quality was checked with an Agilent 2100 Bioanalyzer and agarose gel, and concentration with a NanoDrop 2000. General findings and caveats noted by the study authors: Peripheral blood alone was examined, since thyroid tissue, which constituted the primary lesion, could not be accessed. TRBV28, TRBJ1-2 and TRBJ2-5 were preferentially used in persistent disease, while TRBV20-1 and TRBJ2-1 were favored in newly diagnosed disease. The authors acknowledged the small sample size as a limitation that may reduce accuracy. Compared with newly diagnosed patients, patients with persistent Graves' disease had lower TCR Shannon entropy and fewer highly expanded clones, which suggests clonal expansion. More public clonotypes were shared among persistent patients (roughly 2,900) than among newly diagnosed patients (roughly 960). Sequencing and analysis were limited to the TCR beta chain.

The library was produced with multiplex PCR. The listed sequencing device is Illumina HiSeq 4000. To build TCR beta libraries, CDR3 regions were amplified by Arm-PCR using iRepertoire HTBI primers. Gel purification was performed on PCR products prior to sequencing. Per the original workflow: Gene usage analysis of CDR3 amino acid clonotypes relied on the 60 or so TRBV and fewer than 15 TRBJ segments identified across samples. Filtered high-quality paired reads were merged into contigs using COPE and FqMerger. BLAST was used to align contigs to IMGT TRBV, TRBD and TRBJ reference genes, and CDR3 was defined according to IMGT. Highly expanded clones were defined as clonotypes with a frequency above 0.1%. Repertoire diversity was measured by Shannon entropy, and V-J evenness by the Gini coefficient. Clonotypes shared by more than one individual were considered public. TCRdb trimmed the raw reads at Q25, called clones with MiXCR and kept productive beta chains. Duplicate CDR3 protein sequences are folded into a single record with the most common DNA and genes. What appears here as the V and J calls and clone size reflects TCRdb's work, not the paper's. A total of 500,000 or so distinct CDR3 sequences appear in this sample, roughly 16% of them only once. The biggest ten clones account for 9% to 15% of the sample.

These data were also filed under a second study, of T cells in Graves' hyperthyroidism and ophthalmopathy. That second report states: A patient counted as having stable Graves' hyperthyroidism if no progression to ophthalmopathy occurred over 18 months of follow-up. Hyperthyroidism patients were newly diagnosed, with disease duration under 2 months, and aged 18 to 65 years. Exclusion was applied to patients with uncontrolled infections, other autoimmune diseases, pregnancy or lactation. Diagnoses relied on clinical symptoms, serum thyroxine and TRAb, thyroid ultrasound and orbital computed tomography. The first round of RT-PCR for the TCR CDR3 was performed with the HTBI primer set and the Qiagen OneStep RT-PCR kit. Most expanded thyroid clonotypes (frequency above 0.001) were also found in blood, which suggests that blood repertoires may mirror thyroid immune responses. A 13 V-J signature model separated ophthalmopathy from stable hyperthyroidism, with around 90% sensitivity and about 81% specificity in cross-validation and 80%/75% in testing. During validation, the model predicted progression to ophthalmopathy a median of approximately six months ahead of onset, with around 71% sensitivity and almost 75% specificity. TCR V-J signatures able to tell the groups apart were searched for in a discovery cohort of 95 or so patients, of whom around 43 had Graves' ophthalmopathy and about 60 had stable Graves' hyperthyroidism. Whether ophthalmopathy could be predicted prospectively was tested in an independent validation cohort made up of about 20 hyperthyroidism patients plus 17 patients who later progressed to ophthalmopathy. The 100 discovery patients were divided at random into training and test sets in a 7:3 ratio. Thyroid tissue and blood T-cell repertoires from about six Graves' hyperthyroidism patients were also compared in the study. After blood sampling, hyperthyroidism patients were treated with methimazole at a starting dose of 30 mg daily, and ophthalmopathy patients were treated with high-dose intravenous methylprednisolone. A second multiplex PCR round built the libraries, followed by size selection and purification. The libraries were sequenced on an Illumina HiSeq2000 using paired-end 100 bp reads. SOAPnuke was used to process the raw data, throwing out any read that contained adapters or uncalled bases, had a mean Phred below 15, or lacked an exact constant-primer or identifier match. COPE v1.2.5 was used to merge the high-quality paired reads, and each unique nucleotide sequence was defined as a clonotype. MiTCR v1.1 was used to align clonotypes to the IMGT TRBV, TRBD and TRBJ reference segments. Analysis was restricted to V-J combinations with a frequency above 0.0001, which covered 99% to 99.2% of repertoires. A TCS score was defined as the ratio of F50 (clonal expansion) to E x V (chaos), with BLOSUM62-based TCRdist applied between CDR3 peptides within each V-J. Welch's t-statistics and random forest reduced fewer than 550 V-J features to roughly 13, which were used in a naive Bayes classifier (R e1071). Sample size was not statistically predetermined, and investigators were not blinded to group allocation. According to the paper, TCR Vbeta CDR3 sequencing was carried out on approximately 140 peripheral blood samples, which came from some 41 ophthalmopathy, around 74 hyperthyroidism and approximately 17 progressor patients.

The clonotype comes from a man aged 40-49 years with Graves disease. Donor details come from another sample of the same person, matched by shared clones. The sample here was peripheral blood mononuclear cells (PBMCs), taken at new diagnosis, from a patient treated with antithyroid drugs. The sequence links TRBV13 to TRBJ2-7, with no confidently assigned D gene. The CDR3 protein sequence reads: CASSLASQFSEQYF. At the DNA level, the sequence is TGTGCCAGCAGCTTAGCGTCTCAGTTCTCCGAGCAGTACTTC.